This T cell receptor (beta chain) was recovered during a study of T cell changes during pregnancy in multiple sclerosis. The assay was immunoSEQ multiplex PCR, and TCRdb's table has in-frame clones only and misses some. The sample lists tens of thousands of clones, nearly 90% seen once, with 0.57% in the top ten. Germline-derived CDR1 and CDR2 are MNHEY and SVGAGI. CDR3 length: 15 amino acids. Trimming at V came to 0 bases and at J to 6 bases, leaving 4 bases not matched to a gene. The material sequenced was CD4+ T cells from peripheral blood mononuclear cells, taken in the second trimester of pregnancy. The chain carries TRBV6-5 and TRBJ1-5; 8 bases map to TRBD1. This sequence was found in a female donor with multiple sclerosis, enrolled in a pregnancy study. CDR3 sequence: CASSYSRTGSQPQHF. CDR3 sequence (DNA): TGTGCCAGCAGTTACTCGAGGACAGGGAGTCAGCCCCAGCATTTT.